Listed below are T cell receptor beta chains from one sample, sequenced in a study of technical replicates of blood from a handful of donors. The protocol was immunoSEQ multiplex PCR, while the TCRdb copy is restricted to in-frame clones and leaves out a portion. Seen here are approximately 81,000 clones, roughly four fifths observed once, and the top ten hold 3.5% to 4%. The sample consisted of PBMCs. The source of these receptors is a human donor in good health. Some clones in this sample may be carry-over from other donors' samples. The CDR3 runs from the conserved cysteine through the conserved F or W.

J gene	V gene	CDR3 protein
TRBJ2-7	TRBV10-1	CANRADRPSYEQYF
TRBJ2-5	TRBV10-3	CAISDSVAQYF
TRBJ2-7	TRBV19	CATGASPNSYEQYF
TRBJ2-5	TRBV5-8	CASSAGTGAGGETQYF
TRBJ1-3	TRBV5-4	CASSLDLAAGNTIYF
TRBJ2-1	TRBV6-4	CASSDSARHQFNEQFF
TRBJ1-1	TRBV7-2	CASSLFRGVGNTEAFF
TRBJ1-1	TRBV4-2	CASSQVGMGQGREAFF
TRBJ2-5	TRBV2	CASSVPLGLETQYF
TRBJ1-1	TRBV10-3	CAISESLTEAFF
TRBJ2-3	TRBV19	CASSRQLDTQYF
TRBJ2-7	TRBV28	CASSFAGASYEQYF
TRBJ1-1	TRBV5-1	CASRRGSGDKTEAFF
TRBJ2-2	TRBV30	CAWRGAGELFF
TRBJ2-5	TRBV7-8	CASSYLYGTGGETQYF
TRBJ2-6	TRBV2	CASSATISGANVLTF
TRBJ2-1	TRBV5-4	CASSLLSGGNYNEQFF
TRBJ2-7	TRBV5-1	CASSWGWTLSSYEQYF